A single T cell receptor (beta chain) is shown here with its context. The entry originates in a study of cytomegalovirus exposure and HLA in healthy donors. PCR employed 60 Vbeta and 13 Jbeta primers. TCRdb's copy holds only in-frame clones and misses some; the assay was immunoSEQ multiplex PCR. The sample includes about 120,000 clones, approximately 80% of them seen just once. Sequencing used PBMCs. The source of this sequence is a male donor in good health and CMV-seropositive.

For the CDR3, the DNA is TGTGCCAGCAGTTTAAAGGGACTAGCGGTTAACACCGGGGAGCTGTTTTTT. It translates to CASSLKGLAVNTGELFF. The chain links TRBV27 to TRBJ2-2; TRBD2 agrees at 11 bases. CDR3 length equals 17 residues. V was pared by 2 bases and J by 2 bases, with 4 bases of the junction left unmatched. Germline loops: CDR1 MNHEY, CDR2 SMNVEV (reference sequence).